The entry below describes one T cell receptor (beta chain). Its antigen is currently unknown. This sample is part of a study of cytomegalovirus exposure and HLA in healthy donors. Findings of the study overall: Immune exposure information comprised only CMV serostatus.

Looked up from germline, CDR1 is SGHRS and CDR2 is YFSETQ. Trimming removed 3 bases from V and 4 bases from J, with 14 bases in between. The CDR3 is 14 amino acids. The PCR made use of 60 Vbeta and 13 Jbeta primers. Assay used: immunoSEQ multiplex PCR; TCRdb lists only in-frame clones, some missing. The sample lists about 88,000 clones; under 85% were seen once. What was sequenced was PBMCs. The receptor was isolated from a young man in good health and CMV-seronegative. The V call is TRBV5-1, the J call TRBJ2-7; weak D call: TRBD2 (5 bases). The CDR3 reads CASSSPSRRYEQYF. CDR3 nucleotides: TGCGCCAGCAGCTCCCCGAGCAGGAGGTACGAGCAGTACTTC.